This TCR beta chain was profiled in a study of T-cell reconstitution after alpha-beta-depleted transplantation in children. Notes on the study in general: Recipient T cells and thymic progenitors that survived were the source of the high TCRbeta diversity seen at day 60 in some patients. As was reported, about two months after transplant, alpha-beta T cells came from several hundred expanded graft clones.

Of note for this clonotype: Its cognate antigen is unknown.

Preparation of the TCRbeta library involved a method that used unique molecular identifiers. MiXCR was run by TCRdb on the PCR reads, yielding one entry per CDR3 protein. The table shows roughly 120,000 distinct CDR3 sequences, with approximately 22% occurring only once. The material sequenced was PBMCs, mostly from graft donor cells, taken 180 days after TCRalphabeta/CD19-depleted stem cell transplant. The TCR was taken from a male patient aged 2-15 years who had a stem cell transplant for chronic granulomatous disease, so the T cells may come from the graft donor.

CDR3 in amino acids: CASSARPSGISYEQYF. Written as DNA, the CDR3 is TGTGCCAGCAGCGCCAGACCTAGCGGAATTTCCTACGAGCAGTACTTC. The chain combines TRBV7-9 with TRBJ2-7, with 7 bases that match TRBD2. V lost 5 bases and J lost 1; bases outside the gene matches: 11. Germline V gives CDR1 SEHNR, CDR2 FQNEAQ (reference sequence). The CDR3 length is 16 residues.